A single sample gave rise to the 27 T cell receptor beta chains below, sequenced in a study of T cells in Graves' hyperthyroidism and ophthalmopathy. The source material, RNA transcripts, was used to amplify TCR beta CDR3 regions. First-round RT-PCR of the TCR CDR3 relied on the HTBI primer set. TCRdb redid the calling of the multiplex PCR reads with MiXCR, one entry per CDR3 protein. Counted here are nearly 600,000 distinct CDR3 sequences, 11% to 15% occurring once; the ten biggest clones make up roughly 7.1%. The specimen was blood. The receptors stem from a woman aged 18-29 years with Graves' ophthalmopathy.

The chain employs TRBV28 and TRBJ2-5; 7 bases align to TRBD1. V was clipped by 6 bases and J by 6 bases; unmatched bases: 13. The CDR3 runs 15 residues. CDR1 is MDHEN, CDR2 SYDVKM, per germline. In nucleotides, the CDR3 is TGTGCCAGCAGGAGGACCCTGACAGGGTTAAAGACCCAGTACTTC. Its translation: CASRRTLTGLKTQYF.

In this sample, this clonotype turned up many times. The V call is TRBV27, the J call TRBJ1-2, with 8 bases matching TRBD1. The ends lost 2 bases at V and 5 bases at J; junction bases unmatched: 1. Germline values: CDR1 MNHEY, CDR2 SMNVEV (reference sequence). This CDR3 has 13 amino acids. CDR3 coding DNA: TGTGCCAGCAGTTTACGGACAGGGTATGGCTACACCTTC. It translates to CASSLRTGYGYTF.

This clonotype was seen repeatedly, ten times or more. V usage is TRBV11-2 and J usage is TRBJ2-2; tentatively, D is TRBD2 (5 bases). The CDR3 extends over 17 amino acids. Germline loops: CDR1 SGHAT, CDR2 FQNNGV. The ends were cut back, 1 base at V and 6 bases at J, with 18 bases in the middle. CDR3 nucleotide sequence: TGTGCCAGCAGCTTAGGGCCGCGGGCTAGTCGGGCCGGGGAGCTGTTTTTT. Its translation is CASSLGPRASRAGELFF.

This clonotype came up many times. The CDR3 region is CASRLAGQLSTDTQYF. CDR3 bases: TGTGCCAGCAGGCTAGCGGGGCAACTCAGCACAGATACGCAGTATTTT. This sequence joins TRBV2 and TRBJ2-3; TRBD2 matches 9 bases. The V gene's germline CDR1 is SNHLY and CDR2 FYNNEI. The J segment lost 0 bases and the V segment lost 6 bases, leaving 7 bases of the junction unmatched. The CDR3 is made up of 16 amino acids.

This clonotype was detected ten times or more. V gene TRBV7-9 combines with J gene TRBJ2-1; D is ambiguous. CDR1 SEHNR and CDR2 FQNEAQ come from the germline V gene (reference sequence). Trimming left V 1 base short and J 5 bases short, with 6 bases between. The CDR3 is 13 amino acids. The DNA for the CDR3 is TGTGCCAGCAGCTTAGTTCCCCACAATGAGCAGTTCTTC. As protein: CASSLVPHNEQFF.

This clonotype has at least ten counts. V gene TRBV20-1 combines with J gene TRBJ1-2; D might be TRBD1 (5 bases). The germline V gene encodes CDR1 DFQATT and CDR2 SNEGSKA (reference sequence). The V end lost 5 bases, the J end lost 0 bases, and 10 bases lay between the germline ends. The CDR3 contains 13 residues. The DNA of the CDR3 is TGCAGTGCTCCCAGGGTAACTAACTATGGCTACACCTTC. Translating it yields CSAPRVTNYGYTF.

This clonotype was seen a handful of times. The chain is built from TRBV9 and TRBJ2-2; a possible D gene is TRBD2 (6 bases). V lost 1 base to trimming and J lost 2 bases, with 15 bases between them. Germline V CDR1 and CDR2: SGDLS, YYNGEE. This CDR3 comprises 17 residues. The DNA for the CDR3 is TGTGCCAGCAGCGTACGGAGGGTGGGAGTAAACACCGGGGAGCTGTTTTTT. It is translated as CASSVRRVGVNTGELFF.

This clonotype came up many times. The rearrangement uses TRBV18 and TRBJ1-1; D is uncertain. CDR3 length equals 15 residues. Germline-derived CDR1 and CDR2 are KGHSH and LQKENI. V was pared by 4 bases and J by 1 base, with 13 bases between. The CDR3 DNA follows: TGTGCCAGCTCACAGACGGACGGACCGAACACTGAAGCTTTCTTT. Protein: CASSQTDGPNTEAFF.

As to this clonotype: An end of the junction does not agree with germline; a read error may underlie this. V is TRBV5-5 and J is TRBJ1-4; the D gene is possibly TRBD1 (6 bases). The CDR3 is 16 residues long. Germline loops: CDR1 SGHKS, CDR2 YYEKEE (reference sequence). CDR3 residues: CASSQESRTENEKLFF. The CDR3 DNA reads as TGCGCCAGCAGCCAAGAGTCCCGGACAGAGAATGAAAAACTGTTTTTT.

This clonotype was observed a handful of times. The J gene is TRBJ2-1, the V gene TRBV7-8; D may correspond to TRBD1 or TRBD2 (6 bases each). The germline V and J ends were trimmed by 5 bases and 6 bases, with 17 bases remaining between them. Germline CDR1 and CDR2: SGHVS and FQNEAQ. CDR3 size: 15 residues. CDR3 DNA: TGTGCCAGCAGCCTTCCGGAGGGACATCTCAATGAGCAGTTCTTC. This sequence encodes CASSLPEGHLNEQFF.

This clonotype was observed many times. V is TRBV30 and J is TRBJ2-5; maybe TRBD2 (6 bases). The CDR3 is 16 amino acids. With 0 bases removed from V and 2 bases from J, the gap between germline ends came to 16 bases. The germline gives CDR1 GTSNPN, CDR2 SVGIG (reference sequence). The CDR3 DNA follows: TGTGCCTGGAGTGTACTGGGCAGGGAGGTTCAAGAGACCCAGTACTTC. Translated, it gives CAWSVLGREVQETQYF.

This clonotype was observed at least ten times. This chain joins TRBV7-6 and TRBJ1-5, with a tentative D call TRBD1 (6 bases). Trimming removed 5 bases at V and 4 bases at J, with 9 bases between. The CDR3 loop spans 13 amino acids. Per germline, CDR1 SGHVS and CDR2 FNYEAQ. The CDR3 sequence: CASSRQVNQPQHF. The CDR3 nucleotides read TGTGCCAGCAGCCGACAGGTAAATCAGCCCCAGCATTTT.

This clonotype appeared many times. The chain uses TRBV6-2 or TRBV6-3 and TRBJ1-5; D might be TRBD1 (6 bases). V gave up 6 bases and J gave up 5 bases, with 14 bases separating them. CDR1 MNHEY and CDR2 SVGEGT come from the germline V gene. This CDR3 contains 14 residues. CDR3 region: CASSLQGVDQPQHF. CDR3 sequence (DNA): TGTGCCAGCAGCTTACAGGGCGTAGATCAGCCCCAGCATTTT.

This clonotype was seen repeatedly, ten times or more. The chain has TRBV6-1 and TRBJ1-1; a weak D match, TRBD1 (5 bases). The CDR3 runs to 14 residues. Looked up from germline, CDR1 is MNHNS and CDR2 is SASEGT. The V gene lost 6 bases and the J gene lost 5 bases, with 16 bases spanning the gap. CDR3 amino acids: CASSPGNPGTEAFF. In DNA, the CDR3 is TGTGCCAGCAGCCCAGGTAATCCAGGGACTGAAGCTTTCTTT.

This clonotype occurred a few times. This chain uses TRBV9 with TRBJ2-7, with D perhaps matching TRBD2 (6 bases). The CDR3 has 12 amino acids. Germline V gene lookup returns CDR1 SGDLS and CDR2 YYNGEE. Trimming cost V 4 bases and J 6 bases, with 11 bases left between them. The CDR3 spells CASSRSGLEQYF. The CDR3 DNA sequence: TGTGCCAGCAGCCGGTCGGGACTCGAGCAGTACTTC.

This clonotype has a count of ten or more. This chain joins TRBV30 and TRBJ2-1, with 7 bases aligning to TRBD1. Germline values: CDR1 GTSNPN, CDR2 SVGIG (reference sequence). Losses at the gene ends were 6 bases for V and 3 bases for J; bases not matched to a gene: 8. This CDR3 spans 14 amino acids. CDR3 DNA: TGTGCCTGTCCCCGACAGGGAAGCTACAATGAGCAGTTCTTC. The encoded protein is CACPRQGSYNEQFF.

This clonotype turned up a few times. This chain uses TRBV6-5 with TRBJ1-3; D uncertain. Per germline, CDR1 MNHEY and CDR2 SVGAGI. The CDR3 consists of 17 residues. V shed 0 bases and J shed 2 bases, with 14 bases lying between them. CDR3 residues: CASSYSGSEFAGNTIYF. CDR3 DNA: TGTGCCAGCAGTTACTCCGGCAGTGAATTTGCTGGAAACACCATATATTTT.

The sample holds a few counts of this clonotype. V usage is TRBV19 and J usage is TRBJ1-5; 11 bases fit TRBD1. V dropped 3 bases and J dropped 2; count of bases not matched to a gene: 6. From germline, CDR1 is LNHDA and CDR2 SQIVND (reference sequence). The CDR3 loop spans 17 amino acids. Written as DNA, the CDR3 is TGTGCCAGTAGTATCAGGACAGGGGGCTTGGGCAATCAGCCCCAGCATTTT. Its translation: CASSIRTGGLGNQPQHF.

In its sample, this clonotype was seen a few times. The rearrangement joins TRBV4-2 to TRBJ1-6; 8 bases match TRBD1. With V trimmed by 5 bases and J by 5 bases, 8 bases remained unmatched. The germline V gene encodes CDR1 LGHNA and CDR2 YNFKEQ. The CDR3 runs 16 residues. The CDR3 here is CASSSAGQVDNSPLHF. For the CDR3, the DNA is TGTGCCAGCAGCAGTGCGGGACAGGTGGATAATTCACCCCTCCACTTT.

This rearrangement joins TRBV6-5 to TRBJ1-5; TRBD1 agrees at 8 bases. The J segment lost 0 bases and the V segment lost 6 bases, leaving 4 bases of the junction unmatched. The CDR3 runs 15 residues. Germline lookup yields CDR1 MNHEY and CDR2 SVGAGI. As DNA, the CDR3 is TGTGCCAGCAGGGACAGGGCGTTTAGCAATCAGCCCCAGCATTTT. This sequence encodes CASRDRAFSNQPQHF.

This clonotype was counted ten times or more. The V gene is TRBV20-1, the J gene TRBJ2-3; 9 nucleotides align to TRBD2. The length of the CDR3 is 17 residues. Per the germline V gene, CDR1 is DFQATT and CDR2 is SNEGSKA (reference sequence). Trimming cost V 5 bases and J 3 bases; bases outside gene matches: 15. CDR3 nucleotide sequence: TGCAGTGCTCAAGACCGGTTCCAAAGCGGGAGGACAGATACGCAGTATTTT. It yields the protein CSAQDRFQSGRTDTQYF.

In its sample, this clonotype was seen many times. This chain links TRBV12-3 or TRBV12-4 with TRBJ2-1, with TRBD2 matching 8 bases. The CDR3 contains 14 residues. With 5 bases clipped from V and 8 bases from J, the junction kept 8 bases outside the gene matches. Written as DNA, the CDR3 is TGTGCCAGCAGTGGACTAGCCCTTCGGGATGAGCAGTTCTTC. Amino acids: CASSGLALRDEQFF.

This clonotype was detected only a few times. The J gene is TRBJ2-1, the V gene TRBV9, with a possible D match to TRBD2 (6 bases). Germline V gives CDR1 SGDLS, CDR2 YYNGEE. There are 16 residues in the CDR3. V lost 4 bases to trimming and J lost 1 base, with 15 bases between them. The CDR3 sequence: CASSPRDSRSYNEQFF. The DNA of the CDR3 is TGTGCCAGCAGCCCGCGGGACTCCCGATCCTACAATGAGCAGTTCTTC.

This clonotype appeared many times. The chain couples TRBV28 to TRBJ2-7; TRBD1 aligns across 7 bases. This CDR3 has 19 amino acids. V shed 6 bases, J shed 3 bases, and the junction held 23 bases outside the gene matches. Germline CDR1 MDHEN, CDR2 SYDVKM. CDR3 sequence (DNA): TGTGCCAGCAGACACGTTAATTACAGGAAGGGGGCCCGCGGCTACGAGCAGTACTTC. Amino acids: CASRHVNYRKGARGYEQYF. Filled out from reference TRBV28 and TRBJ2-7, the complete variable domain reads DVKVTQSSRYLVKRTGEKVFLECVQDMDHENMFWYRQDPGLGLRLIYFSYDVKMKEKGDIPEGYSVSREKKERFSLILESASTNQTSMYLCASRHVNYRKGARGYEQYFGPGTRLTVT.

The DNA for the CDR3 is TGCGCCAGCAGCCAAAAGGGATCTGGACTTCCCTACGAGCAGTACTTC. This codes for CASSQKGSGLPYEQYF. The chain couples TRBV4-3 to TRBJ2-7; D is possibly TRBD2 (5 bases). V lost 2 bases, J lost 2 bases, and 16 bases lay in between. CDR1 and CDR2 (germline): LGHNA, YSLEER. This CDR3 region has 16 residues.

This rearrangement joins TRBV20-1 to TRBJ2-7; 12 nucleotides align to TRBD2. Germline V gives CDR1 DFQATT, CDR2 SNEGSKA (reference sequence). The J segment lost 5 bases and the V segment lost 3 bases, leaving 5 bases of the junction unmatched. The CDR3 is 14 amino acids. The CDR3 DNA sequence: TGCAGTGCTAGCCGACTAGCGGGAGATGACGAGCAGTACTTC. This encodes CSASRLAGDDEQYF.

This clonotype showed up just a few times. This chain uses TRBV7-6 with TRBJ2-7, with TRBD1 identical over 11 bases. The CDR3 is made up of 16 amino acids. Germline V CDR1 and CDR2: SGHVS, FNYEAQ. The ends lost 2 bases at V and 7 bases at J; junction bases unmatched: 10. For the CDR3, the DNA is TGTGCCAGCAGCTTACTGCCCCGGGACAGGGGGGCGGAGCAGTACTTC. Its protein product is CASSLLPRDRGAEQYF.